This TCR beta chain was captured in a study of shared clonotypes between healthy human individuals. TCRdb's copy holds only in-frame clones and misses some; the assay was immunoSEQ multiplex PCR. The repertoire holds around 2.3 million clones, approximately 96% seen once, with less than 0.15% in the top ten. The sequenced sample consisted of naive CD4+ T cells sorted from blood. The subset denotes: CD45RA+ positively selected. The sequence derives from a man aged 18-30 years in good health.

In DNA form, the CDR3 reads TGTGCCAGCAGTTCAGATCCGCCCTCTAACTATGGCTACACCTTC. This translates into CASSSDPPSNYGYTF. The chain combines TRBV6-1 with TRBJ1-2, with D unresolved. V was shortened by 5 bases and J by 0 bases, with 13 bases between the two germline ends. Germline values: CDR1 MNHNS, CDR2 SASEGT. The length of the CDR3 is 15 residues.